This is a list of T cell receptor beta chains from one sample in a study of CD8 T cells in Susac syndrome. Each CDR3 protein is one row after TCRdb ran MiXCR on the immunoSEQ multiplex PCR reads. The sample shows approximately 120,000 distinct CDR3 sequences, about 96% of them seen only once. Sequencing was carried out using CD4+ T cells from PBMCs. These receptors all stem from a human donor in good health. CDR3s include the opening cysteine and the closing phenylalanine or tryptophan. A D gene is named only where the DNA matches it firmly. Part of the rows lack a size; the others show once, few, many or a class for expanded clones.

. TRBJ1-4 TRBD1 TRBV24-1 TGTGCCACCAGTGGTGGGACAGGGGGCGAATCGGAAAAACTGTTTTTT CATSGGTGGESEKLFF
few TRBJ2-5 . TRBV7-2 TGTGCCAGCAGCTTAGAGCTCCAAGAGACCCAGTACTTC CASSLELQETQYF
. TRBJ1-2 . TRBV5-1 TGCGCCAGCAGCCAACAGGACAGCCCCATCACCGGCTACACCTTC CASSQQDSPITGYTF
. TRBJ1-2 . TRBV20-1 TGCAGTGCTAGACCCACCGGGATCCCAAGTCATGGCTACACCTTC CSARPTGIPSHGYTF
. TRBJ2-5 TRBD1 TRBV28 TGTGCCAGCAGGCTACAGGGGGCAGAAAAGACCCAGTACTTC CASRLQGAEKTQYF
. TRBJ1-5 . TRBV28 TGTGCCAGCAGTCCCCCACCCAAGGTCCGGAGCAATCAGCCCCAGCATTTT CASSPPPKVRSNQPQHF
. TRBJ2-7 . TRBV20-1 TGCAGTGCTAGAGACCCCGCTCCATTCTACGAGCAGTACTTC CSARDPAPFYEQYF
. TRBJ1-1 . TRBV28 TGTGCCAGCTGCCCAGGGTTCCTGAACACTGAAGCTTTCTTT CASCPGFLNTEAFF
. TRBJ1-1 . TRBV12-3/TRBV12-4 TGTGCCAGCAGTTTTGAGGGAGGAGGGGCTTTCTTT CASSFEGGGAFF
once TRBJ2-7 . TRBV5-1 TGCGCCAGCAGCTTGTCCGGGCCTGGTGAGCAGTACTTC CASSLSGPGEQYF
. TRBJ2-7 . TRBV7-2 TGTGCCAGCAGCTTAAGGTCGGGAGATAGCGAGCAGTACTTC CASSLRSGDSEQYF
. TRBJ2-7 . TRBV6-2/TRBV6-3 TGTGCCAGCAGTTACCGTATCCCCTACGAGCAGTACTTC CASSYRIPYEQYF
. TRBJ2-1 . TRBV9 TGTGCCAGCAGCGTAGACCCCCGGGGTAACAATGAGCAGTTCTTC CASSVDPRGNNEQFF
. TRBJ2-1 TRBD2 TRBV4-3 TGCGCCAGCAGCCAAGATTTGGGCGGGAGAATCGACAATGAGCAGTTCTTC CASSQDLGGRIDNEQFF
once TRBJ2-4 . TRBV7-2 TGTGCCAGCAGCCCCCAGGGGGGGAAAAACATTCAGTACTTC CASSPQGGKNIQYF
. TRBJ2-1 . TRBV11-3 TGTGCCAGCAGCTTAGGGGTGGCATCGGTCTTC CASSLGVASVF
. TRBJ2-7 TRBD1 TRBV27 TGTGCCAGCAGTTTTGGCAGGGGGACCGCCGAGCAGTACTTC CASSFGRGTAEQYF
. TRBJ2-5 TRBD2 TRBV25-1 TGTGCCAGCAGTTTAGCGGGAGGAGGCCAAGAGACCCAGTACTTC CASSLAGGGQETQYF
once TRBJ2-2 . TRBV2 TGTGCCAGCAGGCCCACAGTGAACACCGGGGAGCTGTTTTTT CASRPTVNTGELFF
. TRBJ2-7 . TRBV29-1 TGCAGCGTTGACAGGGGATCCTACGAGCAGTACTTC CSVDRGSYEQYF
. TRBJ1-5 TRBD1 TRBV4-1 TGCGCCAGCAGCCAAGCGGGACAGGGGGTGAACAATCAGCCCCAGCATTTT CASSQAGQGVNNQPQHF
. TRBJ2-5 TRBD2 TRBV24-1 TGTGCCACCAGTGATCCGGTAGCGGGAGGGCAAGAGACCCAGTACTTC CATSDPVAGGQETQYF
. TRBJ2-3 TRBD1 TRBV23-1 TGCGCCAGCAGCCAAGACAGGGAAGAACCCCGCACAGATACGCAGTATTTT CASSQDREEPRTDTQYF
. TRBJ2-1 . TRBV12-3/TRBV12-4 TGTGCCAGCAGTTTAGCGGGGTCTGAGCAGTTCTTC CASSLAGSEQFF
. TRBJ2-2 TRBD2 TRBV4-2 TGTGCCAGCAGCCGCCCACTAGCGGGAGGAAAAACCGGGGAGCTGTTTTTT CASSRPLAGGKTGELFF
. TRBJ2-2 TRBD1 TRBV5-8 TGTGCCAGCAGCCCATCTCCCACAGGGGCCACCGGGGAGCTGTTTTTT CASSPSPTGATGELFF
. TRBJ1-1 . TRBV4-2 TGTGCCAGCAGCCAAAGAGCCGAACAGACTAACACTGAAGCTTTCTTT CASSQRAEQTNTEAFF
. TRBJ1-1 . TRBV2 TGTGCCAGCAGTGACGGGTGGCGAAACACTGAAGCTTTCTTT CASSDGWRNTEAFF
. TRBJ2-7 . TRBV5-4 TGTGCCAGCAGAATTGACGTTCTTTCCTACGAGCAGTACTTC CASRIDVLSYEQYF
. TRBJ2-2 . TRBV2 TGTGCCAGCACAGCCGGGGGATCGAACACCGGGGAGCTGTTTTTT CASTAGGSNTGELFF
once TRBJ1-1 . TRBV29-1 TGCAGCGTTGGACGGATGAACACTGAAGCTTTCTTT CSVGRMNTEAFF
. TRBJ2-5 TRBD1 TRBV28 TGTGCCAGCAGTTTATTGATCACGGACAGGGGGAGAAGTGAGACCCAGTACTTC CASSLLITDRGRSETQYF
. TRBJ2-2 . TRBV7-2 TGTGCCAGCAGCTTCAGAACGGCGAACACCGGGGAGCTGTTTTTT CASSFRTANTGELFF
. TRBJ2-6 . TRBV2 TGTGCCAGCACTACCCTGAGGGCCAACGTCCTGACTTTC CASTTLRANVLTF
. TRBJ2-7 . TRBV7-8 TGTGCCAGCAGCTTCGACAGGCAAACCTACGAGCAGTACTTC CASSFDRQTYEQYF
. TRBJ2-5 TRBD2 TRBV20-1 TGCAGTGCCCCTACGGGGGGGGGCCAAGAGACCCAGTACTTC CSAPTGGGQETQYF
. TRBJ1-1 . TRBV7-9 TGTGCCAGCAGCCAGTCGTTGGGTGAAGCTTTCTTT CASSQSLGEAFF
. TRBJ2-5 TRBD2 TRBV5-4 TGTGCCAGCAGCTGGGCGGGGGAAGAGACCCAGTACTTC CASSWAGEETQYF
. TRBJ2-1 . TRBV5-6 TGTGCCAGCAGCCTGCTTGGGACCCCTCAGTTCTTC CASSLLGTPQFF
. TRBJ2-5 TRBD2 TRBV7-8 TGTGCCAGCAGCTTAGCGGGGGTAGCGGGGGCCTTAGGGGAGACCCAGTACTTC CASSLAGVAGALGETQYF
. TRBJ2-5 . TRBV7-9 TGTGCCAGCGGGGTGAGGGGCTCCGAGACCCAGTACTTC CASGVRGSETQYF
. TRBJ2-4 . TRBV3-1 TGTGCCAGCAGCCAGTTACGGGGCCTCAAAAACATTCAGTACTTC CASSQLRGLKNIQYF
. TRBJ1-2 . TRBV2 TGTGCCAGCAGTGTACTCGGGGTCTACGGCTACACCTTC CASSVLGVYGYTF
. TRBJ1-2 . TRBV5-1 TGCGCCAGCAGCCCTGCACCCAACTATGGCTACACCTTC CASSPAPNYGYTF
once TRBJ2-1 TRBD2 TRBV3-1 TGTGCCAGCAGCCAACCAAAAGCCGGGACTAGCGGGAGTCATGAGCAGTTCTTC CASSQPKAGTSGSHEQFF
. TRBJ1-6 . TRBV6-5 TGTGCCAGCAGTTACGGTCGGGGAAGGGTTTATTCACCCCTCCACTTT CASSYGRGRVYSPLHF
. TRBJ2-1 TRBD2 TRBV19 TGTGCCAGTAGTCCATCGGGAGGAAACAATGAGCAGTTCTTC CASSPSGGNNEQFF
. TRBJ2-3 . TRBV5-4 TGTGCCAGCAGCTTGGCGGCAGGGCTAGATACGCAGTATTTT CASSLAAGLDTQYF